This TCR beta chain was found in a study of blood T cell repertoires in COVID-19. Turning to the study itself: Whether acute or convalescent, the COVID-19 samples came from the United States, Italy and Spain. PBMCs, B-cell-depleted T cells, or T cells were the source of the cDNA or gDNA that made up the material.

How the authors handled the data: Estimation of nucleated cell counts relied on the amplification of reference gene primers. The method was immunoSEQ multiplex PCR; TCRdb's version includes in-frame clones alone and lacks a portion of them. V, J and clone size are taken as reported in that table, and D and trimming were inferred from the DNA itself. The sample carries fewer than 130,000 clones, more than 65% recorded once. Germline V gene lookup returns CDR1 LGHDT and CDR2 YNNKEL (reference sequence). V lost 1 base, J lost 10 bases, and 7 bases stayed unmatched. This CDR3 has 15 amino acids. The specimen was peripheral blood. The clonotype originates from an elderly woman with acute or convalescent COVID-19. The chain carries TRBV3-1 (or the pseudogene TRBV3-2) and TRBJ2-1, with 10 bases matching TRBD1. The CDR3 reads CASSQVGTGVREQFF. CDR3 nucleotide sequence: TGTGCCAGCAGCCAAGTCGGGACAGGGGTTAGGGAGCAGTTCTTC.